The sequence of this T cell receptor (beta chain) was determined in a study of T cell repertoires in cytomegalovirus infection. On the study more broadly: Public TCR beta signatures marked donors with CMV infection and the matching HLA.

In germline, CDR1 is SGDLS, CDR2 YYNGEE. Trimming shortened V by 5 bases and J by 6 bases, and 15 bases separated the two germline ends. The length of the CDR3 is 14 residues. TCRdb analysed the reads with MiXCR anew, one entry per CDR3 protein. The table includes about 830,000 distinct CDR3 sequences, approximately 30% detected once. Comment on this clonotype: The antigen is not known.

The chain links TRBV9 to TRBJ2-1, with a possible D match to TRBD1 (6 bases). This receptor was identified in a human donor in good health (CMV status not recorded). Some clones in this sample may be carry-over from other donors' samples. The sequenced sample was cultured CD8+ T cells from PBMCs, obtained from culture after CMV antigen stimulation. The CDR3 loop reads CASSDPGQRNEQFF. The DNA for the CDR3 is TGTGCCAGCAGTGACCCAGGACAGCGCAATGAGCAGTTCTTC.